A single sample gave rise to the 32 T cell receptor beta chains below, sequenced in a study of CD8+ T cells in alopecia areata. Reverse transcription of extracted RNA yielded cDNA, which provided the sequencing template. Only in-frame clones appear in the TCRdb table, and some are missing; sequencing was by immunoSEQ multiplex PCR. The table shows about 170,000 clones, with about 72% occurring only once. Source: CD8+ T cells sorted from blood, taken at week 0. The receptors originated from a human donor with alopecia areata.

This chain joins TRBV5-6 and TRBJ2-7; TRBD1 matches 7 bases. Germline V gene sequence: CDR1 SGHDT, CDR2 YYEEEE. The CDR3 has 13 amino acids. V was pared by 4 bases and J by 3 bases, with 4 bases of the junction left unmatched. The CDR3 DNA is TGTGCCAGCAGCCCTGACAGGGTCTACGAGCAGTACTTC. The encoded protein is CASSPDRVYEQYF.

The rearrangement uses TRBV7-2 and TRBJ1-5; 10 nucleotides align to TRBD1. The CDR3 extends over 16 amino acids. Germline V gene lookup returns CDR1 SGHTA and CDR2 FQGNSA. V lost 2 bases, J lost 2 bases, and 3 bases stayed unmatched. DNA of the CDR3: TGTGCCAGCAGCTTATTTGGACAGGGGGGCAATCAGCCCCAGCATTTT. Translating it yields CASSLFGQGGNQPQHF.

The chain uses TRBV29-1 and TRBJ1-2; 7 nucleotides align to TRBD1. The V and J ends lost 5 bases and 4 bases, in that order; junction bases with no gene match: 7. Germline CDR1 reads SQVTM; CDR2 reads ANQGSEA. There are 13 residues in the CDR3. This chain's CDR3 is CSVPRQGSYGYTF. CDR3 coding DNA: TGCAGCGTTCCCCGACAGGGTAGCTATGGCTACACCTTC.

This sequence joins TRBV4-1 and TRBJ2-5; possible D gene TRBD2, 5 bases. This CDR3 is 17 amino acids long. V was pared by 0 bases and J by 0 bases, with 14 bases between. Germline-derived CDR1 and CDR2 are MGHRA and YSYEKL. CDR3 in DNA: TGCGCCAGCAGCCAAGAGCACAGCGGAAAGTACCAAGAGACCCAGTACTTC. This sequence encodes CASSQEHSGKYQETQYF.

The rearrangement links TRBV29-1 to TRBJ2-7; D is possibly TRBD1 (5 bases). From germline, CDR1 is SQVTM and CDR2 ANQGSEA. The ends were cut back, 1 base at V and 7 bases at J, with 14 bases in the middle. The CDR3 is made up of 13 amino acids. CDR3 nucleotides: TGCAGCGTTGAAGTTAACACAGGAATTGAGCAGTACTTC. Translating gives CSVEVNTGIEQYF.

V usage is TRBV7-9 and J usage is TRBJ2-1, with TRBD2 identical over 11 bases. The ends lost 5 bases at V and 5 bases at J; junction bases unmatched: 5. The germline gives CDR1 SEHNR, CDR2 FQNEAQ (reference sequence). This CDR3 has 15 residues. As DNA, the CDR3 is TGTGCCAGCAGCCTACTAGCGGGGGTCGACAATGAGCAGTTCTTC. This gives the protein CASSLLAGVDNEQFF.

This clone has a handful of counts. The DNA for the CDR3 is TGCGCCAGCAGCCCTCGGACTTCACAAGAGACCCAGTACTTC. Its translation is CASSPRTSQETQYF. J is TRBJ2-5 and V is TRBV4-3; possibly TRBD2 for D (5 bases). Germline-derived CDR1 and CDR2 are LGHNA and YSLEER. Trimming pared 4 bases from V and 2 bases from J, leaving 11 bases between. CDR3 length: 14 amino acids.

Note on this clone: Other DNA sequences in the sample encode the same CDR3. The chain recombines TRBV27 with TRBJ2-3, with D unresolved. V lost 5 bases to trimming and J lost 2 bases, with 5 bases between them. CDR1 is MNHEY, CDR2 SMNVEV, per germline (reference sequence). The CDR3 contains 12 residues. The CDR3 DNA is TGTGCCAGCAGTCCTTCCACAGATACGCAGTATTTT. Its translation is CASSPSTDTQYF.

The count of this clone is one. The J gene is TRBJ2-3, the V gene TRBV5-6, with D uncertain. V was cut by 1 base and J by 8 bases, with 11 bases left in between. Germline lookup yields CDR1 SGHDT and CDR2 YYEEEE. This CDR3 has 13 residues. The CDR3 protein is CASSLRVLGTQYF. CDR3 bases: TGTGCCAGCAGCTTGCGGGTTCTCGGTACGCAGTATTTT.

V is TRBV7-9 and J is TRBJ1-6; no clear D. This CDR3 has 12 residues. Germline-derived CDR1 and CDR2 are SEHNR and FQNEAQ (reference sequence). Trimming took 1 base from V and 12 from J, leaving 7 bases between them. The CDR3 region is CASSLDSRPLHF. CDR3 coding DNA: TGTGCCAGCAGCTTAGACTCGAGACCCCTCCACTTT.

V usage is TRBV28 and J usage is TRBJ1-5; D unresolved. This CDR3 comprises 15 residues. Deletions cut 3 bases from V and 0 bases from J, with 9 bases between. Germline CDR1 is MDHEN and CDR2 is SYDVKM. CDR3 nucleotide sequence: TGTGCCAGCAGTTTCACGGACTATAGCAATCAGCCCCAGCATTTT. Protein sequence: CASSFTDYSNQPQHF.

This chain links TRBV5-1 with TRBJ2-1; 9 nucleotides line up with TRBD2. The CDR3 is 16 residues long. The ends lost 4 bases at V and 2 bases at J; junction bases unmatched: 7. Germline V gene sequence: CDR1 SGHRS, CDR2 YFSETQ. CDR3 DNA sequence: TGCGCCAGCAGCGGTAGCGGGGGCCGTACCTACAATGAGCAGTTCTTC. Translated, it gives CASSGSGGRTYNEQFF.

There are a few counts of this clone. The V and J genes are TRBV6-5 and TRBJ2-1; possibly TRBD2 for D (7 bases). Trimming cost V 5 bases and J 5 bases, with 16 bases left between them. The CDR3 is made up of 15 amino acids. Per germline, CDR1 MNHEY and CDR2 SVGAGI. CDR3 in DNA: TGTGCCAGCAGTAGCTTTAGGGGGGGGAACAATGAGCAGTTCTTC. This translates into CASSSFRGGNNEQFF.

This chain links TRBV30 with TRBJ1-1; 9 positions match TRBD1. CDR1 GTSNPN and CDR2 SVGIG come from the germline V gene (reference sequence). The CDR3 loop spans 14 amino acids. With V trimmed by 3 bases and J by 6 bases, 8 bases remained unmatched. CDR3 coding DNA: TGTGCCTGGAGATGGACGGGACAGGGCTCTGAAGCTTTCTTT. This encodes CAWRWTGQGSEAFF.

The chain combines TRBV5-6 with TRBJ1-5; no reliable D call. Trimming took off 3 bases at V and 7 bases at J, with 8 bases between the two ends. Per the germline V gene, CDR1 is SGHDT and CDR2 is YYEEEE. This CDR3 spans 12 amino acids. The CDR3 is CASSSVAQPQHF. The CDR3 DNA sequence: TGTGCCAGCAGCTCGGTAGCCCAGCCCCAGCATTTT.

The CDR3 DNA is TGTGCCAGCAGACGACAGGGCGACATTCAGTACTTC. This sequence encodes CASRRQGDIQYF. The V and J genes are TRBV7-9 and TRBJ2-4; 7 bases line up with TRBD1. The CDR3 totals 12 residues. The germline CDR1 and CDR2 sequences are SEHNR and FQNEAQ (reference sequence). Trimming removed 6 bases from V and 8 bases from J; junction bases left unmatched: 4.

For this clone: In the same sample, other DNA sequences code for this CDR3. The rearrangement links TRBV5-1 to TRBJ2-3, with D possibly TRBD2 on 5 matching bases. The CDR3 consists of 15 residues. The ends were cut back, 0 bases at V and 0 bases at J, with 8 bases in the middle. Germline-derived CDR1 and CDR2 are SGHRS and YFSETQ. The DNA of the CDR3 is TGCGCCAGCAGCTTGGCGGGAACCAGCACAGATACGCAGTATTTT. It is translated as CASSLAGTSTDTQYF.

The CDR3 sequence: CASSQSTQGWYNEQFF. In DNA, the CDR3 is TGTGCCAGCAGCCAATCAACACAGGGTTGGTACAATGAGCAGTTCTTC. This chain connects TRBV13 to TRBJ2-1; TRBD1 might be the D (6 bases). The germline gives CDR1 PRHDT, CDR2 FYEKMQ (reference sequence). Trimming took off 5 bases at V and 4 bases at J, with 18 bases between the two ends. The CDR3 spans 16 residues.

V gene TRBV29-1 combines with J gene TRBJ2-7; D not resolved. The CDR3 contains 12 residues. Germline CDR1 reads SQVTM; CDR2 reads ANQGSEA. V was cut by 1 base and J by 0 bases, with 4 bases left in between. In DNA form, the CDR3 reads TGCAGCGTTGAAGGGGTCTCCTACGAGCAGTACTTC. The encoded protein is CSVEGVSYEQYF.

The CDR3 region is CASSQVDINTGELFF. CDR3 nucleotide sequence: TGCGCCAGCAGCCAAGTTGACATTAACACCGGGGAGCTGTTTTTT. The V gene is TRBV4-1, the J gene TRBJ2-2; D not resolved. The CDR3 consists of 15 residues. Trimming removed 1 base at V and 2 bases at J, with 8 bases between. Per germline, CDR1 MGHRA and CDR2 YSYEKL.

This clone showed up just once. CDR3 DNA: TGTGCCAGCAGCTCCAATTTGGGGACTTCCTACGAGCAGTACTTC. It specifies CASSSNLGTSYEQYF. The rearrangement uses TRBV13 and TRBJ2-7; the D gene is possibly TRBD2 (6 bases). The CDR3 covers 15 residues. Deletions cut 4 bases from V and 1 base from J, with 14 bases between. Germline CDR1 is PRHDT and CDR2 is FYEKMQ (reference sequence).

The chain uses TRBV4-1 and TRBJ2-5; D remains unclear. V lost 1 base and J lost 7, with 19 bases in between. Germline values: CDR1 MGHRA, CDR2 YSYEKL. The CDR3 runs 16 residues. CDR3 DNA: TGCGCCAGCAGCCAAGGCTCCATAATCGCCCCGGGGACCCAGTACTTC. Translated, it gives CASSQGSIIAPGTQYF.

In DNA, the CDR3 is TGCGCCAGCAGCGCGGACAGGGAGGGGCGCGGCTACACCTTC. Amino acid sequence: CASSADREGRGYTF. The genes are TRBV5-1 and TRBJ1-2; 8 nucleotides line up with TRBD1. V shed 4 bases and J 8 bases; nucleotides not matched to a gene: 10. Germline values: CDR1 SGHRS, CDR2 YFSETQ. The CDR3 length is 14 residues.

This sequence joins TRBV10-2 and TRBJ2-3; D possibly matches TRBD1 or TRBD2 (6 bases each). Germline assignment: CDR1 WSHSY and CDR2 SAAADI. This CDR3 contains 13 residues. V dropped 0 bases and J dropped 8 bases, with 9 bases sitting between them. The chain's CDR3 is CASSESGGGTQYF. CDR3 DNA sequence: TGCGCCAGCAGTGAGTCTGGAGGGGGTACGCAGTATTTT.

V usage is TRBV5-1 and J usage is TRBJ2-2; D ambiguous. Germline-derived CDR1 and CDR2 are SGHRS and YFSETQ. Trimming cost V 0 bases and J 5 bases, with 5 bases left between them. The CDR3 covers 13 residues. The CDR3 nucleotides read TGCGCCAGCAGCTTGGCAGCAACCGGGGAGCTGTTTTTT. Protein sequence: CASSLAATGELFF.

The chain recombines TRBV25-1 with TRBJ2-5; D remains ambiguous. The V end was cut by 10 bases, the J end by 5 bases, with 11 bases between. The CDR3 consists of 11 residues. CDR1 and CDR2 from the germline V gene are MGHDK and SYGVNS. CDR3 DNA: TGTGCCATCCAGATTGGGGAGACCCAGTACTTC. Translation: CAIQIGETQYF.

V usage is TRBV29-1 and J usage is TRBJ1-3; D call uncertain. Germline CDR1 reads SQVTM; CDR2 reads ANQGSEA. V lost 4 bases and J lost 2, with 12 bases in between. CDR3 length: 14 amino acids. Here the CDR3 reads CSVVRADTGNTIYF. CDR3 DNA sequence: TGCAGCGTTGTAAGGGCAGACACTGGAAACACCATATATTTT.

This rearrangement joins TRBV13 to TRBJ2-7; 7 nucleotides line up with TRBD1. The V segment lost 5 bases and the J segment 5 bases; nucleotides outside the gene matches: 9. Per the germline V gene, CDR1 is PRHDT and CDR2 is FYEKMQ (reference sequence). The CDR3 has 14 amino acids. The chain's CDR3 is CASSPRQGGHEQYF. The CDR3 DNA is TGTGCCAGCAGCCCACGACAGGGCGGGCACGAGCAGTACTTC.

The chain recombines TRBV27 with TRBJ2-5; TRBD1 is a possible D gene (6 bases). This CDR3 has 16 residues. V gave up 5 bases and J gave up 4 bases, with 20 bases separating them. Germline lookup yields CDR1 MNHEY and CDR2 SMNVEV (reference sequence). The CDR3, as DNA: TGTGCCAGCAGTGGGGTCGGTTTGGGACACCCAGAGACCCAGTACTTC. It encodes CASSGVGLGHPETQYF.

V and J are TRBV7-7 and TRBJ2-3; D remains ambiguous. Germline V CDR1 and CDR2: SSHAT, FNYEAQ (reference sequence). The CDR3 is 15 residues long. V gave up 4 bases and J gave up 4 bases, with 15 bases separating them. Here the CDR3 reads CASSSRAGMADTQYF. CDR3 DNA: TGTGCCAGCAGCTCTCGAGCTGGTATGGCAGATACGCAGTATTTT.

The chain has TRBV15 and TRBJ1-5; perhaps TRBD1 as D (5 bases). The CDR3 consists of 14 residues. Germline loops: CDR1 LNHNV, CDR2 YYDKDF (reference sequence). Trimming took off 5 bases at V and 2 bases at J, with 10 bases between the two ends. The CDR3 region is CATSRTRGNQPQHF. In DNA, the CDR3 is TGTGCCACCAGCCGGACACGGGGCAATCAGCCCCAGCATTTT.

The V gene is TRBV30, the J gene TRBJ1-1; D is ambiguous. The germline CDR1 and CDR2 sequences are GTSNPN and SVGIG (reference sequence). The V gene lost 0 bases and the J gene lost 4 bases, with 15 bases spanning the gap. The CDR3 totals 15 residues. CDR3: CAWSVWRLTGTEAFF. CDR3 sequence (DNA): TGTGCCTGGAGTGTGTGGAGACTAACGGGCACTGAAGCTTTCTTT. The full variable domain, with the rest looked up from reference TRBV30 and TRBJ1-1, is SQTIHQWPATLVQPVGSPLSLECTVEGTSNPNLYWYRQAAGRGLQLLFYSVGIGQISSEVPQNLSASRPQDRQFILSSKKLLLSDSGFYLCAWSVWRLTGTEAFFGQGTRLTVV.